This T cell receptor (beta chain) was identified during a study of spatial heterogeneity in lung cancer. Study summary: The mean occurrence of each unique TCR and UMI combination in raw reads exceeded eight.

Time point meaning: sample taken at primary tumor resection. The sequenced material consisted of unsorted whole RNA from tumor, nontumor lung or frozen PBMC. Samples were obtained from about 75 donors, all untreated early-stage non-small cell lung cancer patients. General study findings and limits: Among blood samples, ubiquitous expanded tumor TCRs appeared more at resection than at follow-up.

Every molecule of TCR cDNA had its own unique molecular identifier. MiXCR, run by TCRdb on the 5' RACE reads, gives a single entry per CDR3 protein. Found here are tens of thousands of distinct CDR3 sequences, around 15% of them singletons; the top ten hold 50% to 60%. Regarding this clonotype: Its antigen is undetermined.

V lost 0 bases and J lost 4, with 8 bases in between. The CDR3 loop spans 14 amino acids. Germline-derived CDR1 and CDR2 are LGHDT and YNNKEL (reference sequence). This sequence joins TRBV3-1 and TRBJ2-3; D remains ambiguous. Sequences were derived from PBMCs, sampled at surgery. This TCR derives from a male donor with early-stage non-small cell lung cancer. The CDR3 loop is CASSQDTASDTQYF. The CDR3 nucleotides are TGTGCCAGCAGCCAAGATACCGCGTCAGATACGCAGTATTTT.